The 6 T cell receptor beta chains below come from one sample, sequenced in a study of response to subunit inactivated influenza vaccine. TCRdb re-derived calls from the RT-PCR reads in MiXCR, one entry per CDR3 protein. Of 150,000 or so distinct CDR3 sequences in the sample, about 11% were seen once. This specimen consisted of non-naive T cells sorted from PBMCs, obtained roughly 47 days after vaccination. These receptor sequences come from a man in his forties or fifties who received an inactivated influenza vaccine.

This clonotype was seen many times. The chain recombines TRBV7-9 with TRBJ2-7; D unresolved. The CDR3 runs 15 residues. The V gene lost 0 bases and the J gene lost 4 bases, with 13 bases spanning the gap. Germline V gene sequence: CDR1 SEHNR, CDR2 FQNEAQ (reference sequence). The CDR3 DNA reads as TGTGCCAGCAGCTTAGCGCACGGCAGCTCGTACGAGCAGTACTTC. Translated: CASSLAHGSSYEQYF.

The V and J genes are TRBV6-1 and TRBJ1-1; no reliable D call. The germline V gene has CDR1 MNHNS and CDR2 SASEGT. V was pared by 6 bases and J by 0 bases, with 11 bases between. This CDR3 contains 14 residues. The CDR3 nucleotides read TGTGCCAGCAGACTAGACGGGCTGAACACTGAAGCTTTCTTT. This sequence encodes CASRLDGLNTEAFF.

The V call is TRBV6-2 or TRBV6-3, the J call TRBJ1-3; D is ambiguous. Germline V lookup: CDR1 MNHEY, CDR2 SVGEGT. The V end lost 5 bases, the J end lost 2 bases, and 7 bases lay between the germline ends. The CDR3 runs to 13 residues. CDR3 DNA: TGTGCCAGCAGTAGTACAGCTGGAAACACCATATATTTT. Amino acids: CASSSTAGNTIYF.

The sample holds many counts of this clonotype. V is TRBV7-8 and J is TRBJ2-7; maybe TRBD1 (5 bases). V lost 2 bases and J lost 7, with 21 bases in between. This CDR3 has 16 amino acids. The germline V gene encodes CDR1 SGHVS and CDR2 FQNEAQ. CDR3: CASSLIGRTGLFEQYF. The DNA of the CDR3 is TGTGCCAGCAGCTTAATTGGCCGCACAGGTTTGTTTGAGCAGTACTTC.

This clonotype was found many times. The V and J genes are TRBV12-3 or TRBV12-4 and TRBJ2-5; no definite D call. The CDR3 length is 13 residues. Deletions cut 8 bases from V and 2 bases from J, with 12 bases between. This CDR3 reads CASRANVQETQYF. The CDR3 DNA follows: TGTGCCAGCCGAGCAAACGTACAAGAGACCCAGTACTTC.

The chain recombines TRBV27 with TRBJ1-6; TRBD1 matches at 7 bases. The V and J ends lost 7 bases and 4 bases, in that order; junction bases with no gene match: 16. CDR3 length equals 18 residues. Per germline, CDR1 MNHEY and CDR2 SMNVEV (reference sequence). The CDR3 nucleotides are TGTGCCAGCACTAATAGGTGGGGACAGCGACCATATAATTCACCCCTCCACTTT. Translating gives CASTNRWGQRPYNSPLHF.